The clone carrying this T cell receptor beta chain was picked up one time. This entry is derived from a study of blood T cell repertoires in COVID-19. The CDR3 consists of 15 residues. The V segment lost 2 bases and the J segment 5 bases; nucleotides outside the gene matches: 2. Germline values: CDR1 SGDLS, CDR2 YYNGEE. Data came from immunoSEQ multiplex PCR; TCRdb stores just in-frame clones and leaves some out. The data contain hundreds of thousands of clones, over 85% of them singletons. V gene TRBV9 combines with J gene TRBJ2-3, with 13 bases that match TRBD2. This sequence originates from a woman in her thirties who had recovered from COVID-19. The sequencing input was PBMCs or T cells enriched from blood (not recorded which). The CDR3 DNA reads as TGTGCCAGCAGCGTTGGACTAGCGGGAGAAGATACGCAGTATTTT. This codes for CASSVGLAGEDTQYF.